This TCR beta chain was obtained from a study of blood T cell repertoires in COVID-19. Study-level background: Collection of acute and convalescent COVID-19 samples took place in the United States, Italy and Spain.

This table comes from immunoSEQ multiplex PCR, and its TCRdb copy is limited to in-frame clones, with some not included. The top ten clones hold roughly a sixth of a sample with more than 150,000 clones, roughly three quarters of them seen once. CDR1 is SEHNR and CDR2 is FQNEAQ in the germline V gene (reference sequence). The CDR3 spans 14 residues. Trimming took off 3 bases at V and 8 bases at J, with 16 bases between the two ends. This TCR was recovered from a man aged 55 to 69 with active or convalescent COVID-19. Sample: peripheral blood. This chain links TRBV7-9 with TRBJ1-2, with D unclear. This chain's CDR3 is CASSFSGLPGGYTF. DNA for the CDR3: TGTGCCAGCAGCTTCTCCGGACTCCCCGGAGGCTACACCTTC.